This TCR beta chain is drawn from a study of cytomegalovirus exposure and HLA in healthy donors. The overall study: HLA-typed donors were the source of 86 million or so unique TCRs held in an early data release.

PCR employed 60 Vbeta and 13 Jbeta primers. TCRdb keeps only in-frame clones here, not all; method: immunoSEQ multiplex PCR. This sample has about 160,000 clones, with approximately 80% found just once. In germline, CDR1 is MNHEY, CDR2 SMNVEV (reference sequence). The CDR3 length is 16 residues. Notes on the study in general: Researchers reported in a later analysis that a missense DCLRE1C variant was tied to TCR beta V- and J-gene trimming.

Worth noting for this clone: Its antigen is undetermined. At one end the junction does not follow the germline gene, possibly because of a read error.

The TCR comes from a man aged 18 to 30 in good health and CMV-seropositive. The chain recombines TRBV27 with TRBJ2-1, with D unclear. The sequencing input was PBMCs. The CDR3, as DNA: TGTGCCAGCAGTTTAAAGCATACCGTGTCCTCCAATGAGCAGTTCTTC. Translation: CASSLKHTVSSNEQFF.